This record covers a single T cell receptor (beta chain). The library targeted TCRbeta and was prepared with unique molecular identifiers. A single record per CDR3 protein comes from TCRdb applying MiXCR to the PCR reads. The sample lists more than 200,000 distinct CDR3 sequences; about a quarter were seen once. This specimen belongs to a study of T-cell reconstitution after alpha-beta-depleted transplantation in children. The CDR3 loop spans 14 amino acids. Germline V gene sequence: CDR1 SEHNR, CDR2 FQNEAQ (reference sequence). V shed 4 bases, J shed 6 bases, and the junction held 6 bases outside the gene matches.

The sequence came from a girl aged 2-10 years with Fanconi anemia, due to receive a stem cell transplant. The chain has TRBV7-9 and TRBJ1-1, with TRBD1 matching over 9 bases. This material consisted of PBMCs, taken before TCRalphabeta/CD19-depleted stem cell transplant. CDR3 DNA: TGTGCCAGCAGCTCCGGGACAGGGAGGCCTGAAGCTTTCTTT. It is translated as CASSSGTGRPEAFF.